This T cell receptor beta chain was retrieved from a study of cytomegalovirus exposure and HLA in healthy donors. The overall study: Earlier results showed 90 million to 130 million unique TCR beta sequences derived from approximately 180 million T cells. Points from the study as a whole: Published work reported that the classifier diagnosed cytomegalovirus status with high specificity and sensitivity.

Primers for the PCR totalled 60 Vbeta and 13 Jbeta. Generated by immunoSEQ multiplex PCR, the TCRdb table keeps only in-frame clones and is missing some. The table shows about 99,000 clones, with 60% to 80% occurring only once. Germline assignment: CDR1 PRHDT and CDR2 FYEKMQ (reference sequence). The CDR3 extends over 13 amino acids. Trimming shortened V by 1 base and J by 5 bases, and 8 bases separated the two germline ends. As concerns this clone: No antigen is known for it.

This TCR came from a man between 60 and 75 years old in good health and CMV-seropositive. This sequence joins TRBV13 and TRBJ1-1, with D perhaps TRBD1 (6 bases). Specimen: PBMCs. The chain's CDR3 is CASSLVRGTEAFF. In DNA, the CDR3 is TGTGCCAGCAGCTTAGTAAGGGGGACTGAAGCTTTCTTT.